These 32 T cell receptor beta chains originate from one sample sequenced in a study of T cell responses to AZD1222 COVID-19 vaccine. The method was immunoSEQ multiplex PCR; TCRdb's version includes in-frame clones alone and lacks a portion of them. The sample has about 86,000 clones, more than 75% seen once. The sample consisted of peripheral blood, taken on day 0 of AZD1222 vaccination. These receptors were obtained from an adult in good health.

Written as DNA, the CDR3 is TGTGCCAGCAGCCGCGGGGTTGGTGATGAAAAACTGTTTTTT. Its protein product is CASSRGVGDEKLFF. This chain links TRBV7-2 with TRBJ1-4; D is undetermined. Germline CDR1 is SGHTA and CDR2 is FQGNSA. V dropped 5 bases and J dropped 6 bases, with 13 bases sitting between them. The CDR3 totals 14 residues.

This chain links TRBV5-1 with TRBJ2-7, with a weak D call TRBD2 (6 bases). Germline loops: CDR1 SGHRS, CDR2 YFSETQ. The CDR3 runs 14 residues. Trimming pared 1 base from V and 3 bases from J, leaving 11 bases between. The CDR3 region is CASSLPGSNYEQYF. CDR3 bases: TGCGCCAGCAGCTTGCCCGGGAGTAACTACGAGCAGTACTTC.

This CDR3 is CASKFTGSDEQYF. CDR3 bases: TGCGCCAGCAAGTTCACAGGGAGCGACGAGCAGTACTTC. This chain uses TRBV5-1 with TRBJ2-7, with D tentatively TRBD1 (6 bases). With 6 bases removed from V and 5 bases from J, the gap between germline ends came to 15 bases. CDR3 length equals 13 residues. Germline lookup yields CDR1 SGHRS and CDR2 YFSETQ. The whole variable domain, filled in from reference TRBV5-1 and TRBJ2-7, reads KAGVTQTPRYLIKTRGQQVTLSCSPISGHRSVSWYQQTPGQGLQFLFEYFSETQRNKGNFPGRFSGRQFSNSRSEMNVSTLELGDSALYLCASKFTGSDEQYFGPGTRLTVT.

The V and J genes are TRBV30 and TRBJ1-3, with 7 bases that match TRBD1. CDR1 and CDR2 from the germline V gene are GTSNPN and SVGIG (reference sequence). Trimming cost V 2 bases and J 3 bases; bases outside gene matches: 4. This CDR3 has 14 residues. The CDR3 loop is CAWSRRQGGNTIYF. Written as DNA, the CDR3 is TGTGCCTGGAGTCGACGACAGGGTGGAAACACCATATATTTT. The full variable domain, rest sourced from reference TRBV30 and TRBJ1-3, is SQTIHQWPATLVQPVGSPLSLECTVEGTSNPNLYWYRQAAGRGLQLLFYSVGIGQISSEVPQNLSASRPQDRQFILSSKKLLLSDSGFYLCAWSRRQGGNTIYFGEGSWLTVV.

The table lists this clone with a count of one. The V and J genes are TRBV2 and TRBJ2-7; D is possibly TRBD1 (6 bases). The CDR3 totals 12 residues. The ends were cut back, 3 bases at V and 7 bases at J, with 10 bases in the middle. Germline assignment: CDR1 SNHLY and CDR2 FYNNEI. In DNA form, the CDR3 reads TGTGCCAGCAGTGATACAGGGAGAGAGCAGTACTTC. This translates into CASSDTGREQYF.

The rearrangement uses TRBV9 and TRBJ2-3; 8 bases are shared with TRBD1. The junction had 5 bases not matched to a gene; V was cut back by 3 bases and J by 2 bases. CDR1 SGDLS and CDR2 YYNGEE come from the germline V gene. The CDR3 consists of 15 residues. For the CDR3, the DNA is TGTGCCAGCAGCGCGAGACAGGGGCTCACAGATACGCAGTATTTT. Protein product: CASSARQGLTDTQYF.

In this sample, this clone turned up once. The CDR3 DNA sequence: TGTGCCAGCAGTTTAGGTGACAGGGGTGGTCAGCCCCAGCATTTT. It yields the protein CASSLGDRGGQPQHF. The chain links TRBV28 to TRBJ1-5, with 8 bases fitting TRBD1. Looked up from germline, CDR1 is MDHEN and CDR2 is SYDVKM. V trimming: 2 bases; J trimming: 6 bases; junction bases outside the gene matches: 6. The CDR3 is made up of 15 amino acids.

CDR3 protein: CASSTLRGSGNTIYF. The CDR3 bases are TGTGCCAGCAGTACACTCAGGGGCTCTGGAAACACCATATATTTT. The V gene is TRBV7-9, the J gene TRBJ1-3, with D possibly matching TRBD1 (6 bases). CDR1 SEHNR and CDR2 FQNEAQ come from the germline V gene (reference sequence). The CDR3 has 15 residues. The V gene lost 6 bases and the J gene lost 0 bases, with 12 bases spanning the gap.

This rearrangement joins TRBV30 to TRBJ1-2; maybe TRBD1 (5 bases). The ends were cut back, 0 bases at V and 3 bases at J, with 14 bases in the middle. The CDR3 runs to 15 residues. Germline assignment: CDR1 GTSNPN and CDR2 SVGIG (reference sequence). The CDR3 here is CAWSVFGLGDYGYTF. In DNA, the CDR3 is TGTGCCTGGAGTGTTTTTGGGCTGGGGGACTATGGCTACACCTTC.

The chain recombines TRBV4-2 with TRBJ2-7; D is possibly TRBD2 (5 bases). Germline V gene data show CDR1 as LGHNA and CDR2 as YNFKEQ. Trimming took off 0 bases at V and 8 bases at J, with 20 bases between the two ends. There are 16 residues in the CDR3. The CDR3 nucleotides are TGTGCCAGCAGCCAAGAGAGGGCTAGGACCCGCGTCAAGCAGTACTTC. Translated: CASSQERARTRVKQYF.

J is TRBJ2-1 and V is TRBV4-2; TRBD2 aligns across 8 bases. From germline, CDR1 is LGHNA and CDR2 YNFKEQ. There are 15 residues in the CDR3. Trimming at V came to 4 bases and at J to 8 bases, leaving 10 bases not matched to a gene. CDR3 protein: CASSLQRELGDEQFF. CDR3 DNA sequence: TGTGCCAGCAGCCTCCAGCGGGAGTTGGGCGATGAGCAGTTCTTC.

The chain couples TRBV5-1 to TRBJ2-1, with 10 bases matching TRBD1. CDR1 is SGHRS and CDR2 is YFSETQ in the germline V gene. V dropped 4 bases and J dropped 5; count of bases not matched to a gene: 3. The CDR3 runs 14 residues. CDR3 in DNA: TGCGCCAGCAGCCCCGGGACAGGGGACAATGAGCAGTTCTTC. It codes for CASSPGTGDNEQFF.

The CDR3 bases are TGTGCCAGCAGTGTACTCAGTTCACGTAATGAGCAGTTCTTC. This translates into CASSVLSSRNEQFF. This chain links TRBV2 with TRBJ2-1; D unresolved. Germline V gene data show CDR1 as SNHLY and CDR2 as FYNNEI. V was cut by 4 bases and J by 7 bases, with 14 bases left in between. There are 14 residues in the CDR3.

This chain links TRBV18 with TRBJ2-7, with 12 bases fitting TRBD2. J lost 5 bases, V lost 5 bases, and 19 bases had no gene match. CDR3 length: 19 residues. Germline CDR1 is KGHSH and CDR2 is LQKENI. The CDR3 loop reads CASSSGLAGFRGGGDEQYF. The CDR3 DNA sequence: TGTGCCAGCTCATCAGGACTAGCGGGATTCCGGGGTGGGGGCGACGAGCAGTACTTC. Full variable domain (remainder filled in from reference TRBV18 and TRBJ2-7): NAGVMQNPRHLVRRRGQEARLRCSPMKGHSHVYWYRQLPEEGLKFMVYLQKENIIDESGMPKERFSAEFPKEGPSILRIQQVVRGDSAAYFCASSSGLAGFRGGGDEQYFGPGTRLTVT.

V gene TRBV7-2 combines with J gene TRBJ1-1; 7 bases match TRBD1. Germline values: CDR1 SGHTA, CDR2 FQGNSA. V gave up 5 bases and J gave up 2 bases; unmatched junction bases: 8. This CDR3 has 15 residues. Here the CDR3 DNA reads TGTGCCAGCAGCCAACCTGACAGGGCCAACACTGAAGCTTTCTTT. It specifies CASSQPDRANTEAFF.

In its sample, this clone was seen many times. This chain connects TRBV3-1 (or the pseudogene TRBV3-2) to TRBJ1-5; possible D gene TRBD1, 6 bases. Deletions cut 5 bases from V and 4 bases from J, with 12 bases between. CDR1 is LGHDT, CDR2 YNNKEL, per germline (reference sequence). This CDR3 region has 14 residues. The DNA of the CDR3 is TGTGCCAGCAGCGAAGGGGGTTGGAATCAGCCCCAGCATTTT. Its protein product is CASSEGGWNQPQHF.

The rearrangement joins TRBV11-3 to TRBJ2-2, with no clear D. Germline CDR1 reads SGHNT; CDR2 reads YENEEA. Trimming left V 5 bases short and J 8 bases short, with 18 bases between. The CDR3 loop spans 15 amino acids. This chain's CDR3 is CASSEDGSFSGELFF. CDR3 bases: TGTGCCAGCAGCGAAGATGGTTCCTTCAGTGGGGAGCTGTTTTTT. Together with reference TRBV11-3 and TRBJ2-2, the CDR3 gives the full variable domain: EAGVVQSPRYKIIEKKQPVAFWCNPISGHNTLYWYLQNLGQGPELLIRYENEEAVDDSQLPKDRFSAERLKGVDSTLKIQPAELGDSAVYLCASSEDGSFSGELFFGEGSRLTVL.

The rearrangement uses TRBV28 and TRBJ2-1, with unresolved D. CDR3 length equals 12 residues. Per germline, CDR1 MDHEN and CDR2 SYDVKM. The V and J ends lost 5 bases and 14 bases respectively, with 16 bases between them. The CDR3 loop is CASSTPNSREFF. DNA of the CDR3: TGTGCCAGCAGTACGCCCAACTCTCGGGAGTTCTTC.

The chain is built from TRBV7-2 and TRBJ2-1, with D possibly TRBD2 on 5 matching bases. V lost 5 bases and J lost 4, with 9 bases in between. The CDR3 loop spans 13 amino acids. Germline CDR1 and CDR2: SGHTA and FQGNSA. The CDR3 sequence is CASSMDLYNEQFF. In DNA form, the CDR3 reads TGTGCCAGCAGCATGGACTTATACAATGAGCAGTTCTTC.

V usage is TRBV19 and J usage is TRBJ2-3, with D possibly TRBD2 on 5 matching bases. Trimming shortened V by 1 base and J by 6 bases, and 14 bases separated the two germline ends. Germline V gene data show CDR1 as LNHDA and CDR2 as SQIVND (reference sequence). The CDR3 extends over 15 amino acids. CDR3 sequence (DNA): TGTGCCAGTAGTATAGGATCGGGGAGTGGGGATACGCAGTATTTT. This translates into CASSIGSGSGDTQYF.

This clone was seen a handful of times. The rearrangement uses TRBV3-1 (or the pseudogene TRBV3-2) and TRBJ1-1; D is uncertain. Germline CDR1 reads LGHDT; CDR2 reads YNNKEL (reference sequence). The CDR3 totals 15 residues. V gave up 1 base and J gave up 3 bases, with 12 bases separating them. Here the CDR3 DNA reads TGTGCCAGCAGCCAAGTAGGAGCGGCTGACACTGAAGCTTTCTTT. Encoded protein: CASSQVGAADTEAFF.

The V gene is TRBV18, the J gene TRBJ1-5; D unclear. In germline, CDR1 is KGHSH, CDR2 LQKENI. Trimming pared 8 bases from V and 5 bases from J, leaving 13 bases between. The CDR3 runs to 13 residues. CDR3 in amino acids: CASRQTVDQPQHF. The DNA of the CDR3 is TGTGCCAGCCGTCAAACCGTGGATCAGCCCCAGCATTTT.

CDR3 nucleotides: TGTGCTAGTGGTTTGGTTGAATCCGGGGAGCTGTTTTTT. Translating gives CASGLVESGELFF. The V call is TRBV12-5, the J call TRBJ2-2; no firm D call. CDR3 size: 13 residues. Trimming stripped 0 bases from V and 6 bases from J, with 5 bases between. Germline loops: CDR1 LGHNT, CDR2 FRNRAP.

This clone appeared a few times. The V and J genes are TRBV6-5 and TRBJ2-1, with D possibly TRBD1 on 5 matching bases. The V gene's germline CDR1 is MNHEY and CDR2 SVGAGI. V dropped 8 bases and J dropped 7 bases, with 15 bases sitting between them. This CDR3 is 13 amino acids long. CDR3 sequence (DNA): TGTGCCAGCGGGTGGGCAGGGTTGAATGAGCAGTTCTTC. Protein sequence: CASGWAGLNEQFF.

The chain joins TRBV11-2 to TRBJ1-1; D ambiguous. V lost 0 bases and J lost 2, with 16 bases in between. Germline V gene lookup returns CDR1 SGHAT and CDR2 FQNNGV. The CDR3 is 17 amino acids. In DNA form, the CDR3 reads TGTGCCAGCAGCTTAGACCGGGCCCCCCTGGCCAACACTGAAGCTTTCTTT. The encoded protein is CASSLDRAPLANTEAFF.

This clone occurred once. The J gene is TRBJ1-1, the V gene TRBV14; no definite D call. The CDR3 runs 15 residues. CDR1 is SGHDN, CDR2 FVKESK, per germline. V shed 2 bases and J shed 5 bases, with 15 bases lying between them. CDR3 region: CASSQIGRGETEAFF. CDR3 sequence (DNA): TGTGCCAGCAGCCAAATAGGGCGGGGAGAAACTGAAGCTTTCTTT. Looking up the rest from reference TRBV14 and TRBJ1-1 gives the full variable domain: EAGVTQFPSHSVIEKGQTVTLRCDPISGHDNLYWYRRVMGKEIKFLLHFVKESKQDESGMPNNRFLAERTGGTYSTLKVQPAELEDSGVYFCASSQIGRGETEAFFGQGTRLTVV.

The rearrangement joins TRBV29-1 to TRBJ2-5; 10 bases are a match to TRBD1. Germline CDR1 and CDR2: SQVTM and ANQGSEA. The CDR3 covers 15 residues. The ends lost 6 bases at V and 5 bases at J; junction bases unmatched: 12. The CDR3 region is CSVGTGVLRWETQYF. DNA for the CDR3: TGCAGCGTCGGGACAGGGGTCCTTCGCTGGGAGACCCAGTACTTC.

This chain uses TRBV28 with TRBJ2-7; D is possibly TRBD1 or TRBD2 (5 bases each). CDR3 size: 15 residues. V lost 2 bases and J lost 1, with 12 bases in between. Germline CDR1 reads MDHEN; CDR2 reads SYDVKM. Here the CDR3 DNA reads TGTGCCAGCAGTTTAACCGGGGCAACATCCTACGAGCAGTACTTC. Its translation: CASSLTGATSYEQYF. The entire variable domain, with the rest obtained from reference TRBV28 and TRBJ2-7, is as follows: DVKVTQSSRYLVKRTGEKVFLECVQDMDHENMFWYRQDPGLGLRLIYFSYDVKMKEKGDIPEGYSVSREKKERFSLILESASTNQTSMYLCASSLTGATSYEQYFGPGTRLTVT.

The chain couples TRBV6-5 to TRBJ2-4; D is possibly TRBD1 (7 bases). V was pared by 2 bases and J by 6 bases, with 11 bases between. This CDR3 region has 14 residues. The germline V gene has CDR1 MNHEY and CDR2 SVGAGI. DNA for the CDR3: TGTGCCAGCAGTTACCAGGGGGGAAGAAACATTCAGTACTTC. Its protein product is CASSYQGGRNIQYF.

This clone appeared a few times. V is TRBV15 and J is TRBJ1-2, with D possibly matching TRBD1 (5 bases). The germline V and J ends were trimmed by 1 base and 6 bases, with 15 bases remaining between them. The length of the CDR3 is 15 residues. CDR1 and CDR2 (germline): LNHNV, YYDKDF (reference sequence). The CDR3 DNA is TGTGCCACCAGCAGAGGTCGGGGGATGCGAGATGGCTACACCTTC. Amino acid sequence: CATSRGRGMRDGYTF.

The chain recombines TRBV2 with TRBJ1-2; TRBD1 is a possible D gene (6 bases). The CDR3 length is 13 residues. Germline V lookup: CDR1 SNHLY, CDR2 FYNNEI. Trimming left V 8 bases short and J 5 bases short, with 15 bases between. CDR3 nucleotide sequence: TGTGCCAGCCACAGGGCAGGAAAATATGGCTACACCTTC. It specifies CASHRAGKYGYTF.

The CDR3 nucleotides are TGTGCCAGCAGTTACGGGGGGGGACAGGGGAACTATGGCTACACCTTC. This translates into CASSYGGGQGNYGYTF. The J gene is TRBJ1-2, the V gene TRBV6-5; TRBD1 aligns across 10 bases. The V segment lost 2 bases and the J segment 2 bases; nucleotides outside the gene matches: 5. Germline assignment: CDR1 MNHEY and CDR2 SVGAGI. The CDR3 is 16 residues long.